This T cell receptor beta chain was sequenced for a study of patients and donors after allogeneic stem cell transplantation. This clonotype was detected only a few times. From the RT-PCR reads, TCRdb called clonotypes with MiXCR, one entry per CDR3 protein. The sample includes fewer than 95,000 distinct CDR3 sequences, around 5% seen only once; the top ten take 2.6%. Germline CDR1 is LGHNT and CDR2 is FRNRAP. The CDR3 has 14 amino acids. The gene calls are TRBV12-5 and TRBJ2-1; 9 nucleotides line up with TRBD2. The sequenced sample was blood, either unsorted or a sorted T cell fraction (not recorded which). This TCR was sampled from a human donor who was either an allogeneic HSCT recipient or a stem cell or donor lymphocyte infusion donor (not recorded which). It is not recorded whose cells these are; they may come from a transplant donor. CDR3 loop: CASAPGSGSDEQFF. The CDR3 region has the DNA TGTGCCTCTGCGCCGGGTAGCGGGAGTGATGAGCAGTTCTTC.